The clone carrying this T cell receptor beta chain occurred once. As yet, its antigen is unknown. The source of the sample is a study of beta chain features in type 1 diabetes. General observations from the study: TCRB CDR3s were moderately but significantly shorter in Type 1 diabetes patients in all four CD4+ subsets. Type 1 diabetes patients had VDJ junctions that carried fewer insertions and more deletions.

Reverse transcription of all isolated RNA meant that expressed TCRB transcripts were sequenced. Read counts averaged around 3.6 million for samples of naive, central memory and regulatory T cells. Clones were read by immunoSEQ multiplex PCR, and TCRdb kept only the in-frame ones, dropping some. The sample carries some 400,000 clones, more than 12% recorded once. CDR1 and CDR2 (germline): ENHRY, SYGVKD. J lost 2 bases, V lost 4 bases, and 10 bases had no gene match. The CDR3 spans 17 residues. This clonotype originated in a woman in her late teens or twenties in good health. What was sequenced was naive CD4+ T cells from blood. The rearrangement joins TRBV10-3 to TRBJ2-3; 9 nucleotides align to TRBD2. The CDR3 is CAISGTETSGFTDTQYF. For the CDR3, the DNA is TGTGCCATCAGTGGGACAGAGACTAGCGGATTCACAGATACGCAGTATTTT.